This passage covers 29 T cell receptor beta chains from one sample sequenced in a study of blood T cell repertoires in COVID-19 (TCRdb year 2020). Library preparation employed the immunoSEQ multiplex PCR assay. The table was pulled from immuneACCESS by TCRdb, which kept in-frame rearrangements only. Such tables lose some clones; where checked, under half of the loss comes from unresolved V genes, and the rest has no known cause. This sample is represented by approximately 100,000 clones; about 79% of them were singletons. The ten largest clones capture more than 5.5% of the sample. The source material was peripheral blood. These receptors originate from a man at least 80 years old with COVID-19, enrolled during active disease.

This chain links TRBV7-2 with TRBJ1-3; D unclear. V gave up 1 base and J gave up 2 bases, with 6 bases separating them. CDR1 is SGHTA and CDR2 is FQGNSA in the germline V gene. The CDR3 loop spans 14 amino acids. This chain's CDR3 is CASSLGSPGNTIYF. CDR3 nucleotides: TGTGCCAGCAGCTTAGGGAGCCCTGGAAACACCATATATTTT. The full variable domain, with the rest looked up from reference TRBV7-2 and TRBJ1-3, is GAGVSQSPSNKVTEKGKDVELRCDPISGHTALYWYRQSLGQGLEFLIYFQGNSAPDKSGLPSDRFSAERTGGSVSTLTIQRTQQEDSAVYLCASSLGSPGNTIYFGEGSWLTVV.

Many counts were recorded for this clone. This rearrangement joins TRBV28 to TRBJ2-5; no firm D call. This CDR3 comprises 13 residues. Trimming removed 2 bases at V and 4 bases at J, with 8 bases between. Per the germline V gene, CDR1 is MDHEN and CDR2 is SYDVKM. CDR3 sequence reads: CASSLPRGETQYF. The DNA for the CDR3 is TGTGCCAGCAGTTTACCCAGAGGAGAGACCCAGTACTTC. Drawing the rest from reference TRBV28 and TRBJ2-5, the complete variable domain is DVKVTQSSRYLVKRTGEKVFLECVQDMDHENMFWYRQDPGLGLRLIYFSYDVKMKEKGDIPEGYSVSREKKERFSLILESASTNQTSMYLCASSLPRGETQYFGPGTRLLVL.

This chain joins TRBV20-1 and TRBJ2-1, with 11 bases matching TRBD2. The CDR3 sequence is 15 residues long. With V trimmed by 3 bases and J by 0 bases, 1 base remained unmatched. Germline values: CDR1 DFQATT, CDR2 SNEGSKA (reference sequence). The CDR3 region is CSASGTSGSYNEQFF. The DNA for the CDR3 is TGCAGTGCTAGTGGGACTAGCGGCTCCTACAATGAGCAGTTCTTC.

As regards this clone: A read error may produce the germline difference seen at one junction end. V is TRBV7-7 and J is TRBJ2-1, with 8 bases aligning to TRBD2. CDR1 is SSHAT, CDR2 FNYEAQ, per germline (reference sequence). The CDR3 length is 15 residues. CDR3 DNA sequence: TGTGCTAGCAGCTTAGGACTAGCTTCATCTGGTGAGCAGTTCTTC. Residues: CASSLGLASSGEQFF.

The chain links TRBV5-1 to TRBJ2-4; D not certain. Per the germline V gene, CDR1 is SGHRS and CDR2 is YFSETQ. The CDR3 sequence is 14 residues long. The V and J ends lost 4 bases and 0 bases respectively, with 8 bases between them. The DNA for the CDR3 is TGCGCCAGCAGCCTGGACGGAGCCAAAAACATTCAGTACTTC. This translates into CASSLDGAKNIQYF.

This chain uses TRBV25-1 with TRBJ1-2; D is perhaps TRBD1 (5 bases). Germline values: CDR1 MGHDK, CDR2 SYGVNS. The V end was cut by 5 bases, the J end by 9 bases, with 13 bases between. This CDR3 has 12 residues. The CDR3 region is CASSPRGGSYTF. CDR3 nucleotide sequence: TGTGCCAGCAGTCCCCGTGGGGGGAGCTACACCTTC.

The chain has TRBV15 and TRBJ2-5; a weak D match, TRBD1 (6 bases). Germline-derived CDR1 and CDR2 are LNHNV and YYDKDF (reference sequence). Deletions cut 5 bases from V and 3 bases from J, with 16 bases between. CDR3 size: 15 residues. The DNA of the CDR3 is TGTGCCACCAGCTGGGAGTCGGGACATAAAGAGACCCAGTACTTC. Translation gives CATSWESGHKETQYF.

The chain has TRBV5-5 and TRBJ2-1; 7 nucleotides match TRBD2. This CDR3 spans 15 amino acids. Looked up from germline, CDR1 is SGHKS and CDR2 is YYEKEE (reference sequence). Losses at the gene ends were 4 bases for V and 7 bases for J; bases not matched to a gene: 11. CDR3 bases: TGTGCCAGCAGCCCAGAGGCGGGAGTACGGAATGAGCAGTTCTTC. Protein sequence: CASSPEAGVRNEQFF.

CDR3 protein: CATSKTRERYGYTF. The CDR3 nucleotides read TGTGCCACCAGCAAGACCCGGGAGAGATATGGCTACACCTTC. The chain couples TRBV15 to TRBJ1-2; D is undetermined. Per germline, CDR1 LNHNV and CDR2 YYDKDF (reference sequence). V was trimmed by 4 bases and J by 5 bases, leaving 14 bases between them. This CDR3 comprises 14 residues. The complete variable domain, with remaining parts taken from reference TRBV15 and TRBJ1-2, reads DAMVIQNPRYQVTQFGKPVTLSCSQTLNHNVMYWYQQKSSQAPKLLFHYYDKDFNNEADTPDNFQSRRPNTSFCFLDIRSPGLGDTAMYLCATSKTRERYGYTFGSGTRLTVV.

The V and J genes are TRBV29-1 and TRBJ2-1, with a weak D call TRBD1 (6 bases). Germline values: CDR1 SQVTM, CDR2 ANQGSEA. There are 12 residues in the CDR3. Trimming shortened V by 0 bases and J by 9 bases, and 9 bases separated the two germline ends. The CDR3 nucleotides are TGCAGCGTTGAAGAAACAGGGATTGAGCAGTTCTTC. The encoded protein is CSVEETGIEQFF.

In its sample, this clone was seen a few times. The V gene is TRBV6-5, the J gene TRBJ2-3; 9 bases align to TRBD1. In germline, CDR1 is MNHEY, CDR2 SVGAGI. This CDR3 is 14 amino acids long. V shed 6 bases, J shed 5 bases, and the junction held 6 bases outside the gene matches. Written as DNA, the CDR3 is TGTGCCAGCAGGGCGGACAGGGGAGGAGATACGCAGTATTTT. It yields the protein CASRADRGGDTQYF.

V usage is TRBV5-1 and J usage is TRBJ2-7; TRBD2 matches at 12 bases. The CDR3 length is 16 residues. Germline CDR1 SGHRS, CDR2 YFSETQ. V lost 0 bases and J lost 1; bases outside the gene matches: 2. The CDR3 protein is CASSLGTSGKSYEQYF. CDR3 DNA: TGCGCCAGCAGCTTGGGGACTAGCGGGAAATCCTACGAGCAGTACTTC.

This chain connects TRBV29-1 to TRBJ2-3, with D possibly being TRBD2 (5 bases). CDR1 and CDR2 from the germline V gene are SQVTM and ANQGSEA. Trimming removed 5 bases at V and 1 base at J, with 10 bases between. The length of the CDR3 is 13 residues. The CDR3 protein is CSVNVRGTDTQYF. The CDR3 DNA reads as TGCAGCGTTAACGTGAGGGGCACAGATACGCAGTATTTT.

This clone was detected only a few times. The CDR3 nucleotides read TGTGCCAGCAGTCGGGACAGGGGGCGTATGAACACTGAAGCTTTCTTT. Translating gives CASSRDRGRMNTEAFF. V usage is TRBV28 and J usage is TRBJ1-1; 12 bases fit TRBD1. The CDR3 extends over 16 amino acids. Trimming took 5 bases from V and 0 from J; bases not matched to a gene: 4. Germline CDR1 reads MDHEN; CDR2 reads SYDVKM.

The rearrangement links TRBV6-5 to TRBJ1-2; D unclear. This CDR3 contains 14 residues. Trimming took off 5 bases at V and 5 bases at J, with 15 bases between the two ends. Germline V gives CDR1 MNHEY, CDR2 SVGAGI. The CDR3 loop reads CASSILEGSYGYTF. DNA of the CDR3: TGTGCCAGCAGTATATTGGAGGGTAGTTATGGCTACACCTTC.

This chain links TRBV4-2 with TRBJ2-7; D is uncertain. The CDR3 spans 13 residues. Trimming cost V 2 bases and J 0 bases, with 5 bases left between them. Germline V gene data show CDR1 as LGHNA and CDR2 as YNFKEQ. This CDR3 is CASSQSSSYEQYF. In nucleotides, the CDR3 is TGTGCCAGCAGCCAATCCTCCTCCTACGAGCAGTACTTC.

The J gene is TRBJ2-4, the V gene TRBV27; 8 nucleotides agree with TRBD1. The J segment lost 7 bases and the V segment lost 6 bases, leaving 5 bases of the junction unmatched. CDR3 length: 13 residues. The germline V gene has CDR1 MNHEY and CDR2 SMNVEV (reference sequence). In nucleotides, the CDR3 is TGTGCCAGCAGCCGGACAGGGTATAACATTCAGTACTTC. Encoded protein: CASSRTGYNIQYF.

The gene calls are TRBV15 and TRBJ2-5, with D possibly being TRBD2 (5 bases). Germline CDR1 and CDR2: LNHNV and YYDKDF (reference sequence). The ends were cut back, 0 bases at V and 0 bases at J, with 5 bases in the middle. The CDR3 spans 14 residues. The CDR3 bases are TGTGCCACCAGCAGAGAGAGGGACCAAGAGACCCAGTACTTC. This encodes CATSRERDQETQYF.

The chain has TRBV7-2 and TRBJ2-7; D call uncertain. V lost 6 bases and J 2 bases, leaving 11 bases between the germline ends. From germline, CDR1 is SGHTA and CDR2 FQGNSA. The CDR3 runs 13 residues. CDR3 nucleotides: TGTGCCAGCAGGCCCAGTACAACCTACGAGCAGTACTTC. It encodes CASRPSTTYEQYF.

This clone was observed a few times. V and J are TRBV9 and TRBJ2-3; maybe TRBD2 (5 bases). The germline V and J ends were trimmed by 2 bases and 1 base, with 17 bases remaining between them. The CDR3 sequence is 17 residues long. In germline, CDR1 is SGDLS, CDR2 YYNGEE. CDR3 amino acids: CASSVGPVARGTDTQYF. The CDR3 DNA reads as TGTGCCAGCAGCGTTGGGCCTGTCGCGCGGGGCACAGATACGCAGTATTTT.

This clone was observed a handful of times. This chain uses TRBV2 with TRBJ2-1; TRBD1 aligns across 7 bases. Germline-derived CDR1 and CDR2 are SNHLY and FYNNEI. V lost 5 bases to trimming and J lost 7 bases; unmatched junction nucleotides: 11. The CDR3 is made up of 15 amino acids. In DNA, the CDR3 is TGTGCCAGCAGTCATTATCAGGGGGATTATAATGAGCAGTTCTTC. Its translation: CASSHYQGDYNEQFF.

In DNA, the CDR3 is TGTGCAAACCAATATAAAGGGGTTGGGAACACTGAAGCTTTCTTT. Translation: CANQYKGVGNTEAFF. The rearrangement uses TRBV2 and TRBJ1-1, with a weak D call TRBD1 (5 bases). Germline V lookup: CDR1 SNHLY, CDR2 FYNNEI. The CDR3 length is 15 residues.

J is TRBJ1-2 and V is TRBV6-4, with TRBD1 as a possible D gene (6 bases). This CDR3 is 15 amino acids long. Trimming took 0 bases from V and 0 from J, leaving 8 bases between them. Germline CDR1 is MRHNA and CDR2 is SNTAGT. The CDR3 sequence is CASSDSGTTNYGYTF. The CDR3, as DNA: TGTGCCAGCAGTGACTCCGGGACAACTAACTATGGCTACACCTTC.

The rearrangement links TRBV10-2 to TRBJ2-7; TRBD2 aligns across 9 bases. The germline V gene has CDR1 WSHSY and CDR2 SAAADI. The CDR3 contains 13 residues. After removal of 6 bases from V and 5 bases from J, the junction contained 5 bases not matched to a gene. In nucleotides, the CDR3 is TGCGCCAGCAGGGCTAGCGGGAACGACGAGCAGTACTTC. Its translation: CASRASGNDEQYF.

This clone occurred a few times. The chain employs TRBV5-6 and TRBJ2-3; TRBD1 matches 7 bases. CDR3 length: 14 residues. Losses at the gene ends were 4 bases for V and 2 bases for J; bases not matched to a gene: 4. The V gene's germline CDR1 is SGHDT and CDR2 YYEEEE. CDR3 sequence reads: CASSRQGSTDTQYF. The CDR3 DNA reads as TGTGCCAGCAGCAGACAGGGTTCCACAGATACGCAGTATTTT.

The rearrangement uses TRBV18 and TRBJ2-5, with D possibly being TRBD2 (6 bases). Deletions cut 0 bases from V and 5 bases from J, with 13 bases between. The CDR3 sequence is 15 residues long. Germline V gene sequence: CDR1 KGHSH, CDR2 LQKENI. The CDR3 protein is CASSPPGGRRETQYF. CDR3 nucleotides: TGTGCCAGCTCACCACCAGGAGGGAGAAGGGAGACCCAGTACTTC. The full variable domain, completed using reference TRBV18 and TRBJ2-5, is NAGVMQNPRHLVRRRGQEARLRCSPMKGHSHVYWYRQLPEEGLKFMVYLQKENIIDESGMPKERFSAEFPKEGPSILRIQQVVRGDSAAYFCASSPPGGRRETQYFGPGTRLLVL.

The chain links TRBV18 to TRBJ2-1; 9 bases fit TRBD1. The germline V gene encodes CDR1 KGHSH and CDR2 LQKENI. V gave up 1 base and J gave up 6 bases; unmatched junction bases: 4. The CDR3 is 15 amino acids. Here the CDR3 DNA reads TGTGCCAGCTCACCACTCGGGACAGGGAGCAATGAGCAGTTCTTC. It codes for CASSPLGTGSNEQFF.

This clone turned up a few times. This rearrangement joins TRBV4-3 to TRBJ2-5; D gene uncertain. Trimming shortened V by 0 bases and J by 5 bases, and 10 bases separated the two germline ends. This CDR3 is 14 amino acids long. CDR1 LGHNA and CDR2 YSLEER come from the germline V gene. The CDR3 sequence is CASSQDLVRETQYF. The CDR3 DNA reads as TGCGCCAGCAGCCAAGATTTGGTACGGGAGACCCAGTACTTC.

The J gene is TRBJ2-5, the V gene TRBV28; D possibly corresponds to TRBD1 (5 bases). Per the germline V gene, CDR1 is MDHEN and CDR2 is SYDVKM. CDR3 length: 15 amino acids. The germline V and J ends were trimmed by 5 bases and 5 bases, with 18 bases remaining between them. CDR3 in DNA: TGTGCCAGCAGTCCCCAAGGCAGGGTCGCGGAGACCCAGTACTTC. Translated, it gives CASSPQGRVAETQYF. Supplemented by reference TRBV28 and TRBJ2-5, the full variable domain reads DVKVTQSSRYLVKRTGEKVFLECVQDMDHENMFWYRQDPGLGLRLIYFSYDVKMKEKGDIPEGYSVSREKKERFSLILESASTNQTSMYLCASSPQGRVAETQYFGPGTRLLVL.